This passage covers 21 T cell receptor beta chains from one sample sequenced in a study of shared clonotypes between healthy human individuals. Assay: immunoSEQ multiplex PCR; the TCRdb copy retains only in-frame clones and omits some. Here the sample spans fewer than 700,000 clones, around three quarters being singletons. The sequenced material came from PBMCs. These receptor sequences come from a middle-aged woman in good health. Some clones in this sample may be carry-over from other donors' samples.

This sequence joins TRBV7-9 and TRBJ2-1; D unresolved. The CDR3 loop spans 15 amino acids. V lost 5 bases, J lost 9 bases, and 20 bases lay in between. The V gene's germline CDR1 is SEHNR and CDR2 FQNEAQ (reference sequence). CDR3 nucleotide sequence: TGTGCCAGCAGCCGCCACCAGGCCCGGGCGACTGAGCAGTTCTTC. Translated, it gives CASSRHQARATEQFF.

The CDR3 DNA sequence: TGTGCCAGCAGGGCACTCCCGAACACCGGGGAGCTGTTTTTT. Residues: CASRALPNTGELFF. The chain uses TRBV2 and TRBJ2-2; D is uncertain. V was pared by 6 bases and J by 0 bases, with 8 bases between. The CDR3 consists of 14 residues. From germline, CDR1 is SNHLY and CDR2 FYNNEI.

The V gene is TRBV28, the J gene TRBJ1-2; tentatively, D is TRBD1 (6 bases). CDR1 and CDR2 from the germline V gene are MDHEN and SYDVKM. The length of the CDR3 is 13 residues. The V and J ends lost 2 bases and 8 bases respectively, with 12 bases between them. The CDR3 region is CASSLPQGGGYTF. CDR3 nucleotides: TGTGCCAGCAGTTTACCACAGGGCGGGGGCTACACCTTC.

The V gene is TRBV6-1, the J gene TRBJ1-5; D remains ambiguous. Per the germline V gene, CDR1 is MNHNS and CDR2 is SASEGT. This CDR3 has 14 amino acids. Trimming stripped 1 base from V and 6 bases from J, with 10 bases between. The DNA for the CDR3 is TGTGCCAGCAGTGAAGGGCGGCCTGCTCAGCCCCAGCATTTT. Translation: CASSEGRPAQPQHF.

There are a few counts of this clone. CDR3 nucleotide sequence: TGCGCCAGCAGCCAACGCCACCTACGGGGGCCTGCTTCACCCCTCCACTTT. Its protein is CASSQRHLRGPASPLHF. The V and J genes are TRBV4-1 and TRBJ1-6; perhaps TRBD1 as D (6 bases). The length of the CDR3 is 17 residues. Germline V gene sequence: CDR1 MGHRA, CDR2 YSYEKL. V was shortened by 2 bases and J by 9 bases, with 20 bases between the two germline ends.

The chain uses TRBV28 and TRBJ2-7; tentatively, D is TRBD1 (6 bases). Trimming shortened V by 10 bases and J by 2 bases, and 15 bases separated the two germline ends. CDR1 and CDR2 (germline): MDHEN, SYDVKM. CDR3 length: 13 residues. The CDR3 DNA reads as TGTGCCACCACGAACAGGGTTACCTACGAGCAGTACTTC. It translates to CATTNRVTYEQYF.

As DNA, the CDR3 is TGCGCCAGCAGCTCCTCCGGTCCCGAATACGGCTACACCTTC. Protein: CASSSSGPEYGYTF. The gene calls are TRBV5-1 and TRBJ1-2; D is unclear. The V end was cut by 3 bases, the J end by 8 bases, with 17 bases between. Germline assignment: CDR1 SGHRS and CDR2 YFSETQ. CDR3 length: 14 amino acids.

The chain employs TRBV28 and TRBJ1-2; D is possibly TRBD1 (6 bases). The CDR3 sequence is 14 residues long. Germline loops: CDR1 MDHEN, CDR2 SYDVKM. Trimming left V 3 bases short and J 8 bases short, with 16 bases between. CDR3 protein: CASSLLSRDIGYTF. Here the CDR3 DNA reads TGTGCCAGCAGTTTGTTGTCCCGGGACATAGGCTACACCTTC.

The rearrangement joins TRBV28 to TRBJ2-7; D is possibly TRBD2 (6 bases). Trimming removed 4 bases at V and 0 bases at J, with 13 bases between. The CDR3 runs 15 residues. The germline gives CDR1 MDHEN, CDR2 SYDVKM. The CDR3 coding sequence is TGTGCCAGCAGTTACAGCTGGGACTCCTCCTACGAGCAGTACTTC. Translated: CASSYSWDSSYEQYF.

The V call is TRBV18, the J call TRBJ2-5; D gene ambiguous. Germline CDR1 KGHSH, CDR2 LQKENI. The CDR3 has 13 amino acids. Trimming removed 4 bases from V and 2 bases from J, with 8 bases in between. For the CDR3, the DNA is TGTGCCAGCTCACGACAAATACAAGAGACCCAGTACTTC. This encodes CASSRQIQETQYF.

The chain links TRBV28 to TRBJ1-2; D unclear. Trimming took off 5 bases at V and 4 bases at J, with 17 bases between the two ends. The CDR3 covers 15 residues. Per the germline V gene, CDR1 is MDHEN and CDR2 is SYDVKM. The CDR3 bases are TGTGCCAGCAGTACAACCTCCGCGGAGCTCTATGGCTACACCTTC. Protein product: CASSTTSAELYGYTF.

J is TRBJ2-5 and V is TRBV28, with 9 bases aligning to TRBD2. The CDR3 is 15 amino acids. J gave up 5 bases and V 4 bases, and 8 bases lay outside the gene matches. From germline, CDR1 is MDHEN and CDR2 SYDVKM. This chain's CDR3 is CASSSFLAGTETQYF. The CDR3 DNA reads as TGTGCCAGCAGTTCCTTTCTAGCGGGGACGGAGACCCAGTACTTC.

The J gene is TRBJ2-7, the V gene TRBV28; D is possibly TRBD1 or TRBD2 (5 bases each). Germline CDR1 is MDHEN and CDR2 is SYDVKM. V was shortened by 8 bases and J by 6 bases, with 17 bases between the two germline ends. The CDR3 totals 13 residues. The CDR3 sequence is CASVRGASLEQYF. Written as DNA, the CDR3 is TGTGCCAGCGTCCGGGGCGCATCCCTCGAGCAGTACTTC. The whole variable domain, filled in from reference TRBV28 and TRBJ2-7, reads DVKVTQSSRYLVKRTGEKVFLECVQDMDHENMFWYRQDPGLGLRLIYFSYDVKMKEKGDIPEGYSVSREKKERFSLILESASTNQTSMYLCASVRGASLEQYFGPGTRLTVT.

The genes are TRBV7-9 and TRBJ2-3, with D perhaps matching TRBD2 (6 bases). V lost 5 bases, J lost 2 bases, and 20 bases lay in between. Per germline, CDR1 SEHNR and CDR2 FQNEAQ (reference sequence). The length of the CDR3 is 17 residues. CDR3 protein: CASSRTPAGRSTDTQYF. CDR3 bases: TGTGCCAGCAGCCGCACCCCTGCCGGGAGATCCACAGATACGCAGTATTTT.

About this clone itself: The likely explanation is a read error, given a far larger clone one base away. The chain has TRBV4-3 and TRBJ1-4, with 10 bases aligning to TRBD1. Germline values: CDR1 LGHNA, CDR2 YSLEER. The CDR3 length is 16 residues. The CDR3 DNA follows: TGCGCCAGCAGCCAAGATCTTGGGACAGGGGCCGAAAAACCGTTTTTT. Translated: CASSQDLGTGAEKPFF.

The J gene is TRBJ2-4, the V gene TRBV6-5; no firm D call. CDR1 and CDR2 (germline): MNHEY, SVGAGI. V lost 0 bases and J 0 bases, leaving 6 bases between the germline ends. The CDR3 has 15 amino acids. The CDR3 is CASSYSQSAKNIQYF. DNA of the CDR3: TGTGCCAGCAGTTACTCTCAGTCAGCCAAAAACATTCAGTACTTC.

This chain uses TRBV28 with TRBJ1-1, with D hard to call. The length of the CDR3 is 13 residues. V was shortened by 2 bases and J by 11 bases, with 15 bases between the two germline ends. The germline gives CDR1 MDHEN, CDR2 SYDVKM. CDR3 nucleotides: TGTGCCAGCAGTTTAGGGCACGGATTGGTGGCTTTCTTT. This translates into CASSLGHGLVAFF.

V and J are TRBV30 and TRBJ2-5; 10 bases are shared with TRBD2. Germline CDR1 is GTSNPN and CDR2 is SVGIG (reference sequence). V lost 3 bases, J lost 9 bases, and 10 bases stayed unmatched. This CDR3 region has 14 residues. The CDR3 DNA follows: TGTGCCTGGAGCGAGCTAGCGGGAGTGGTTTCCCAGTACTTC. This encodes CAWSELAGVVSQYF.

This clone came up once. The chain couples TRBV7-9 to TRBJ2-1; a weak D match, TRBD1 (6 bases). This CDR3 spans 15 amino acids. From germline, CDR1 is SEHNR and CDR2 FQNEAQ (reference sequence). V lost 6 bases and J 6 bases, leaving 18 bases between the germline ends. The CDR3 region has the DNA TGTGCCAGCAGAATCTTCAGGGGTCCGCTCAATGAGCAGTTCTTC. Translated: CASRIFRGPLNEQFF.

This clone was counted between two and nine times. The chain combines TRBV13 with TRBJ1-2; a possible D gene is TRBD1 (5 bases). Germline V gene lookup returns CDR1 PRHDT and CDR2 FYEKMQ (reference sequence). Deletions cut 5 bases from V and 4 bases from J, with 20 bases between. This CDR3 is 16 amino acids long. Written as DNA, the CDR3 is TGTGCCAGCAGCCCTTATGGGCAGGGAGAAATCTATGGCTACACCTTC. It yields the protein CASSPYGQGEIYGYTF. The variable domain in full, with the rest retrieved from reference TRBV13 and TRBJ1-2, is AAGVIQSPRHLIKEKRETATLKCYPIPRHDTVYWYQQGPGQDPQFLISFYEKMQSDKGSIPDRFSAQQFSDYHSELNMSSLELGDSALYFCASSPYGQGEIYGYTFGSGTRLTVV.

Written as DNA, the CDR3 is TGTGCCAGCAGCGCGGGGGGCATGTACGAGCAGTACTTC. The encoded protein is CASSAGGMYEQYF. The chain combines TRBV9 with TRBJ2-7, with D tentatively TRBD2 (7 bases). Germline V gene sequence: CDR1 SGDLS, CDR2 YYNGEE. The V and J ends lost 3 bases and 4 bases respectively, with 11 bases between them. The CDR3 has 13 residues.